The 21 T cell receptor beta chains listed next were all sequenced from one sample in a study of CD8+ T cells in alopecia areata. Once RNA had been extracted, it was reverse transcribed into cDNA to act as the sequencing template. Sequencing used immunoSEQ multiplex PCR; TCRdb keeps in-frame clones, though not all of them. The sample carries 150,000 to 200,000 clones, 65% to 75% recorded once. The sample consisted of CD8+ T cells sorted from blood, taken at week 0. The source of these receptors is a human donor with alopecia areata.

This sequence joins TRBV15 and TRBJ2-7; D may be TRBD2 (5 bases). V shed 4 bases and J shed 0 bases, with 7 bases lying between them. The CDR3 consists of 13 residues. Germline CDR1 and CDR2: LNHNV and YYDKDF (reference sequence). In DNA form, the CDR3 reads TGTGCCACCAGCACTGGAGGCTCCTACGAGCAGTACTTC. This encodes CATSTGGSYEQYF.

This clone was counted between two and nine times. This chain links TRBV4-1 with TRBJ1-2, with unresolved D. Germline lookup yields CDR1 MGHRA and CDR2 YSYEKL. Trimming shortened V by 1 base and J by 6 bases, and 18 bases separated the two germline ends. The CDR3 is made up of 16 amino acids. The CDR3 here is CASSQVFVRLFDGYTF. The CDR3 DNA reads TGCGCCAGCAGCCAAGTATTTGTCAGGCTCTTCGATGGCTACACCTTC.

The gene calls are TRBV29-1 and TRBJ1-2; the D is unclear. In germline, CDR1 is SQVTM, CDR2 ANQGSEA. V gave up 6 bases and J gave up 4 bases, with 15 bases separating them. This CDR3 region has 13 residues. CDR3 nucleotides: TGCAGCGTAAAAAGTCTAACAACCTATGGCTACACCTTC. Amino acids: CSVKSLTTYGYTF.

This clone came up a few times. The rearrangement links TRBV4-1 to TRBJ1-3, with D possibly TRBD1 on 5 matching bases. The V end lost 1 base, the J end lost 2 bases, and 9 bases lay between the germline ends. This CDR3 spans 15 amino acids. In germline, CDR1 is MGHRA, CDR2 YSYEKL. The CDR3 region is CASSQGRATGNTIYF. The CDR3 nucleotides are TGCGCCAGCAGCCAAGGCAGGGCTACTGGAAACACCATATATTTT.

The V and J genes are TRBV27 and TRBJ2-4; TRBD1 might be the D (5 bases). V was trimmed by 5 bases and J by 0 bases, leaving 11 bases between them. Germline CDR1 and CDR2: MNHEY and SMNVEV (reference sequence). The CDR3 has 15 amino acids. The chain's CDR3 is CASSKYRSAKNIQYF. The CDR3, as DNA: TGTGCCAGCAGTAAGTACAGGTCAGCCAAAAACATTCAGTACTTC.

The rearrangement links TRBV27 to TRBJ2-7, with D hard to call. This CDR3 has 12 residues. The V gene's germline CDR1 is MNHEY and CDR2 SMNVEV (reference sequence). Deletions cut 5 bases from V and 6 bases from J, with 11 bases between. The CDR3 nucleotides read TGTGCCAGCAGTCCATCCCTCGGCGAGCAGTACTTC. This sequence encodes CASSPSLGEQYF.

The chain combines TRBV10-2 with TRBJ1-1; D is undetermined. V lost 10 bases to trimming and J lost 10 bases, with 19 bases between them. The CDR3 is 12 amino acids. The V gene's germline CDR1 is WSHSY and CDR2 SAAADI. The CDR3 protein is CATRTLPVGAFF. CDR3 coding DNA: TGCGCCACCAGAACACTGCCGGTGGGAGCTTTCTTT.

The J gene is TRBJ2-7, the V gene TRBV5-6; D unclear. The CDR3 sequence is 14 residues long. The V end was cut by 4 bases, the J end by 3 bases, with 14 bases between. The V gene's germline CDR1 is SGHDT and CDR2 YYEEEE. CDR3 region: CASSPGDGIYEQYF. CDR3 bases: TGTGCCAGCAGCCCAGGCGACGGAATCTACGAGCAGTACTTC. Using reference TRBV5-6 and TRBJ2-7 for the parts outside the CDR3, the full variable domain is DAGVTQSPTHLIKTRGQQVTLRCSPKSGHDTVSWYQQALGQGPQFIFQYYEEEERQRGNFPDRFSGHQFPNYSSELNVNALLLGDSALYLCASSPGDGIYEQYFGPGTRLTVT.

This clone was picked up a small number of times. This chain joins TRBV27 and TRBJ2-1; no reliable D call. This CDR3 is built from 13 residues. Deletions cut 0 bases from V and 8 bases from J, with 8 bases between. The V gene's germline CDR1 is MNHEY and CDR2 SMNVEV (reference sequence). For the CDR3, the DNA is TGTGCCAGCAGTTTATCGGGTAGGGATGAGCAGTTCTTC. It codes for CASSLSGRDEQFF.

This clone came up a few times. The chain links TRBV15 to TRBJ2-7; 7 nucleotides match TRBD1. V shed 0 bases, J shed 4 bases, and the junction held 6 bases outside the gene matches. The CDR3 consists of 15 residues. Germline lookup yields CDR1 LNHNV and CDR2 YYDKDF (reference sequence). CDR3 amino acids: CATSRDFLQGYEQYF. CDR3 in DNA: TGTGCCACCAGCAGAGACTTTCTACAGGGGTACGAGCAGTACTTC.

The CDR3: CSVWTGDLSSPLHF. CDR3 DNA sequence: TGCAGCGTTTGGACAGGGGATTTGAGTTCACCCCTCCACTTT. The chain is built from TRBV29-1 and TRBJ1-6, with 9 positions matching TRBD1. V lost 5 bases to trimming and J lost 9 bases; unmatched junction nucleotides: 8. CDR1 is SQVTM and CDR2 is ANQGSEA in the germline V gene. This CDR3 comprises 14 residues. Complete variable domain (other parts from reference TRBV29-1 and TRBJ1-6): SAVISQKPSRDICQRGTSLTIQCQVDSQVTMMFWYRQQPGQSLTLIATANQGSEATYESGFVIDKFPISRPNLTFSTLTVSNMSPEDSSIYLCSVWTGDLSSPLHFGNGTRLTVT.

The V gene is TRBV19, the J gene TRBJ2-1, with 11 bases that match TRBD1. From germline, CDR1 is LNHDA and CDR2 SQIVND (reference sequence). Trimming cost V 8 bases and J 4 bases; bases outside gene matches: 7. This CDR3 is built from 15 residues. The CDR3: CASSWTGGLYNEQFF. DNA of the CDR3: TGTGCCAGTTCCTGGACAGGGGGCTTGTACAATGAGCAGTTCTTC.

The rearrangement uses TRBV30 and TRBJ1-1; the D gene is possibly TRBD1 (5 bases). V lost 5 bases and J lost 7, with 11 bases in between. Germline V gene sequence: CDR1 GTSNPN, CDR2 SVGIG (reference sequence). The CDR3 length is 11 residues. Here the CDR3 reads CAWLGGGEAFF. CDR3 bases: TGTGCCTGGTTGGGGGGTGGTGAAGCTTTCTTT.

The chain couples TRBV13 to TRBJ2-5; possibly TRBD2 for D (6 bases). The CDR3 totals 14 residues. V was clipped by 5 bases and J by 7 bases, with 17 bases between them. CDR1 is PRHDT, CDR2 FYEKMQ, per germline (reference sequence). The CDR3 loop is CASSPGGGSGTQYF. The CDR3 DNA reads TGTGCCAGCAGCCCCGGCGGAGGGTCAGGGACCCAGTACTTC.

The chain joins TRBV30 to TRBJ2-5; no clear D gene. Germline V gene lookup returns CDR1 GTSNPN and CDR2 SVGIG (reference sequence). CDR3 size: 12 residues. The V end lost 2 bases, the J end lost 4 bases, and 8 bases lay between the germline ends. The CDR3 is CAWSPYPETQYF. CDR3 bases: TGTGCCTGGAGTCCCTATCCAGAGACCCAGTACTTC.

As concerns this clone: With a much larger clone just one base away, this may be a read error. This chain's CDR3 is CASSFGRNTEAFF. The CDR3 DNA follows: TGTGCCAGCAGCTTCGGCAGGAACACTGAAGCTTTCTTT. The chain uses TRBV13 and TRBJ1-1; D ambiguous. The CDR3 sequence is 13 residues long. With 3 bases removed from V and 1 base from J, the gap between germline ends came to 6 bases. The germline CDR1 and CDR2 sequences are PRHDT and FYEKMQ (reference sequence). The whole variable domain, remainder taken from reference TRBV13 and TRBJ1-1, is AAGVIQSPRHLIKEKRETATLKCYPIPRHDTVYWYQQGPGQDPQFLISFYEKMQSDKGSIPDRFSAQQFSDYHSELNMSSLELGDSALYFCASSFGRNTEAFFGQGTRLTVV.

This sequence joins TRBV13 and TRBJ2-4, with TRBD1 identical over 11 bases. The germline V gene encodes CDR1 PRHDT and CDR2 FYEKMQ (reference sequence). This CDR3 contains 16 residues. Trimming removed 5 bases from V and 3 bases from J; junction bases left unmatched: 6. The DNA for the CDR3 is TGTGCCAGCAGCCCTGGGACAGGGGGTTTCAAAAACATTCAGTACTTC. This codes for CASSPGTGGFKNIQYF.

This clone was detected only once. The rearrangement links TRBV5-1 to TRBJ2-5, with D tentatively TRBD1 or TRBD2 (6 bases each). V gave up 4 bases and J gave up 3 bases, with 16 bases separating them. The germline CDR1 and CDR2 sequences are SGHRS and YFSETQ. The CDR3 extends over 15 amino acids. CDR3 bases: TGCGCCAGCAGCGAGGGACACGGGGAGGAAGAGACCCAGTACTTC. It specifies CASSEGHGEEETQYF.

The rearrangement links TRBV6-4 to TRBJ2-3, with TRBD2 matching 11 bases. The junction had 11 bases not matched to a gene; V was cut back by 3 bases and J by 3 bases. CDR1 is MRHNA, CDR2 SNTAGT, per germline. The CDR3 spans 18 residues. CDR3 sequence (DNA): TGTGCCAGCAGTGAAGTGGTAGCGGGGGGGCCTTTAACAGATACGCAGTATTTT. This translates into CASSEVVAGGPLTDTQYF.

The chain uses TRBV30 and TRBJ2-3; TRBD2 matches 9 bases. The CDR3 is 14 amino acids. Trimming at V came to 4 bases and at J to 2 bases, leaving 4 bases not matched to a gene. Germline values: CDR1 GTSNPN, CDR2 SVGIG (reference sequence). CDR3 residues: CAWTSGESTDTQYF. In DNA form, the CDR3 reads TGTGCCTGGACTAGCGGGGAATCCACAGATACGCAGTATTTT.

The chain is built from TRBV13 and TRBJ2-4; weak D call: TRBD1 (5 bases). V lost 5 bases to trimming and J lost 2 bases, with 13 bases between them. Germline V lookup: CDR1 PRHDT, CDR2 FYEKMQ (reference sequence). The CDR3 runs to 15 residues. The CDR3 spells CASSPPTVSKNIQYF. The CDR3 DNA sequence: TGTGCCAGCAGCCCCCCGACAGTTTCCAAAAACATTCAGTACTTC. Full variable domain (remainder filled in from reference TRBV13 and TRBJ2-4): AAGVIQSPRHLIKEKRETATLKCYPIPRHDTVYWYQQGPGQDPQFLISFYEKMQSDKGSIPDRFSAQQFSDYHSELNMSSLELGDSALYFCASSPPTVSKNIQYFGAGTRLSVL.